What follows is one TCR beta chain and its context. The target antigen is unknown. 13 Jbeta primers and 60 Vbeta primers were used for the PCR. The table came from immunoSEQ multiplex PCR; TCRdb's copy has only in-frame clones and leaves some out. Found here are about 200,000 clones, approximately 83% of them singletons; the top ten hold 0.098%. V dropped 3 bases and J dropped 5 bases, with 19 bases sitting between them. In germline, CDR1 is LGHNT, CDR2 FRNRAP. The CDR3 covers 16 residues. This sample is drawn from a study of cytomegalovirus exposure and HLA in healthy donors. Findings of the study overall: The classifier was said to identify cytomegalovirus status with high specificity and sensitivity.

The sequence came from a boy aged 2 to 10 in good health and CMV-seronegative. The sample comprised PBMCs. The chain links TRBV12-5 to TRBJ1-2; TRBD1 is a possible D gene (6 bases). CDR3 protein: CASGFTLATGGYGYTF. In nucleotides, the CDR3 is TGTGCTAGTGGTTTCACCCTGGCGACAGGAGGATATGGCTACACCTTC. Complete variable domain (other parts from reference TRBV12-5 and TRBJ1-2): DARVTQTPRHKVTEMGQEVTMRCQPILGHNTVFWYRQTMMQGLELLAYFRNRAPLDDSGMPKDRFSAEMPDATLATLKIQPSEPRDSAVYFCASGFTLATGGYGYTFGSGTRLTVV.